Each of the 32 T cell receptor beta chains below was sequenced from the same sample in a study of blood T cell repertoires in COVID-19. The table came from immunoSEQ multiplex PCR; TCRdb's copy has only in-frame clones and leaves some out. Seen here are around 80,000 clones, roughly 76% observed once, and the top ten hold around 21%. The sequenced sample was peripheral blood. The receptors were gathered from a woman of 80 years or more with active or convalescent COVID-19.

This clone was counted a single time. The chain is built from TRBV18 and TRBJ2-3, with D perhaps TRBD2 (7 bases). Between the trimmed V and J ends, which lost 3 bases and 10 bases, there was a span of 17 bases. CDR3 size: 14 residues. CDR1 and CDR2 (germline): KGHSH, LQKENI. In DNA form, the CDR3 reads TGTGCCAGCTCACCGGGAGGACTAGGGGGGGCGCAGTATTTT. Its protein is CASSPGGLGGAQYF. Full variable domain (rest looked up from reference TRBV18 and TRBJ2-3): NAGVMQNPRHLVRRRGQEARLRCSPMKGHSHVYWYRQLPEEGLKFMVYLQKENIIDESGMPKERFSAEFPKEGPSILRIQQVVRGDSAAYFCASSPGGLGGAQYFGPGTRLTVL.

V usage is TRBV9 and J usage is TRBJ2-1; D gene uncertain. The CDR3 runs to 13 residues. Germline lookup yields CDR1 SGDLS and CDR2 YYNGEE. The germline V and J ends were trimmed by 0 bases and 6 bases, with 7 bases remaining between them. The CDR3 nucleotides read TGTGCCAGCAGCGTAGGACTGATCAATGAGCAGTTCTTC. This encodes CASSVGLINEQFF.

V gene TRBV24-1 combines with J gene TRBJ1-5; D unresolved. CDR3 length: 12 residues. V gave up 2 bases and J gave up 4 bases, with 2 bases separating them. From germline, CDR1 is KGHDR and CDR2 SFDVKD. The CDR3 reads CATSDSNQPQHF. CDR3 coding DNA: TGTGCCACCAGTGATTCTAATCAGCCCCAGCATTTT.

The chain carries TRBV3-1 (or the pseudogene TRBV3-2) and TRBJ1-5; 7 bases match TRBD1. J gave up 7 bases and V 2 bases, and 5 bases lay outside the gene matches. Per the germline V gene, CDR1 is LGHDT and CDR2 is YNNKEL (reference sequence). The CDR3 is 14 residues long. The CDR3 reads CASSQNRGIQPQHF. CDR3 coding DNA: TGTGCCAGCAGCCAAAACAGGGGTATCCAGCCCCAGCATTTT.

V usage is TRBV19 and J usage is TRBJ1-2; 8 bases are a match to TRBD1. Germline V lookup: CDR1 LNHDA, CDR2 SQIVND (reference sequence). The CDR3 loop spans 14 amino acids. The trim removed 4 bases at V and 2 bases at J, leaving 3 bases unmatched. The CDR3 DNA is TGTGCCAGTAGTAATACAGGGGGGAACTATGGCTACACCTTC. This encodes CASSNTGGNYGYTF.

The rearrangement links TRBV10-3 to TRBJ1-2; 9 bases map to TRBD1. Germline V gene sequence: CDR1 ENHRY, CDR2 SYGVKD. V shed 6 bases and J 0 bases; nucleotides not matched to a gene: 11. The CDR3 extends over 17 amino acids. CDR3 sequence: CAIRPGQGDGANYGYTF. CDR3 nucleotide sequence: TGTGCCATCAGACCGGGACAGGGTGACGGGGCTAACTATGGCTACACCTTC.

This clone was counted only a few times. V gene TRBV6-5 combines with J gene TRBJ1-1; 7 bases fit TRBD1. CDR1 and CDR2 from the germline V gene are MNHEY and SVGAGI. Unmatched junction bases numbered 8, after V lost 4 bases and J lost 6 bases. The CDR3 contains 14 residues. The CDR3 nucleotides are TGTGCCAGCAGTTGGACAGGTCAAGGGGCTGAAGCTTTCTTT. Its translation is CASSWTGQGAEAFF.

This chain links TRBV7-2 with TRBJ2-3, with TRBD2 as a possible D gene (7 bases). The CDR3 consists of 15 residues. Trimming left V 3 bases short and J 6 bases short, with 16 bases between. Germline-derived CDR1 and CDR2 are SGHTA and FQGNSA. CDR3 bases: TGTGCCAGCAGCTTTGGAGGGGGGGCCTCCGATACGCAGTATTTT. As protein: CASSFGGGASDTQYF.

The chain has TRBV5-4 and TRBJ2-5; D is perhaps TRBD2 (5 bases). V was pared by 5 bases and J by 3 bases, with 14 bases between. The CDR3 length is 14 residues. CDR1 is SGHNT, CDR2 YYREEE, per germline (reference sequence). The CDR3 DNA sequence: TGTGCCAGCAGTCCATCTAGCTCTAAAGAGACCCAGTACTTC. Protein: CASSPSSSKETQYF.

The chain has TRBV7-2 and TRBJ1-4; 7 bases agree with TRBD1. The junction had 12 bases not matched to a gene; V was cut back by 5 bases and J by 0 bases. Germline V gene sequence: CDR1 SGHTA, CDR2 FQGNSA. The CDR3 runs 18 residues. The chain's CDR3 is CASSPGTVSPPTNEKLFF. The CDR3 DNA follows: TGTGCCAGCAGCCCCGGGACAGTCTCTCCCCCAACTAATGAAAAACTGTTTTTT. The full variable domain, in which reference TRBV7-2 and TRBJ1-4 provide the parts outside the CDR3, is GAGVSQSPSNKVTEKGKDVELRCDPISGHTALYWYRQSLGQGLEFLIYFQGNSAPDKSGLPSDRFSAERTGGSVSTLTIQRTQQEDSAVYLCASSPGTVSPPTNEKLFFGSGTQLSVL.

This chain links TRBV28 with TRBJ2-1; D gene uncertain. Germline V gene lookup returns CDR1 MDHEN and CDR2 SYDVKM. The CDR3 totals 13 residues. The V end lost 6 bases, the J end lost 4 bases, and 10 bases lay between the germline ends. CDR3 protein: CASRVSKYNEQFF. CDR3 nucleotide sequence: TGTGCCAGCAGAGTTTCTAAGTACAATGAGCAGTTCTTC.

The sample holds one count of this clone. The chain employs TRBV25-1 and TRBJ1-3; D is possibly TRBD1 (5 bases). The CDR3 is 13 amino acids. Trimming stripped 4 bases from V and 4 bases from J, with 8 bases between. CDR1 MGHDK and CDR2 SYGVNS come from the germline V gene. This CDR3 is CASSATAGNTIYF. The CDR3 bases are TGTGCCAGCAGTGCGACAGCAGGAAACACCATATATTTT.

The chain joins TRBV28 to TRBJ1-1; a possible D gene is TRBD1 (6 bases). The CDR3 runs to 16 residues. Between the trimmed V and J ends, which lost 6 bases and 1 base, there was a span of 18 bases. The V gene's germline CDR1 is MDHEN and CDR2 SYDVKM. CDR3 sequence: CASSQAGRGGNTEAFF. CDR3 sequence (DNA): TGTGCCAGCAGCCAAGCGGGGCGAGGGGGGAACACTGAAGCTTTCTTT.

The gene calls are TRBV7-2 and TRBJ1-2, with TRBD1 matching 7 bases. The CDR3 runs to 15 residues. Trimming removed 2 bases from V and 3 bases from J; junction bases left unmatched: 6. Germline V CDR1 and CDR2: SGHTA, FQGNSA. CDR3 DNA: TGTGCCAGCAGCTTAACCGGGACAGCAGACTATGGCTACACCTTC. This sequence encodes CASSLTGTADYGYTF.

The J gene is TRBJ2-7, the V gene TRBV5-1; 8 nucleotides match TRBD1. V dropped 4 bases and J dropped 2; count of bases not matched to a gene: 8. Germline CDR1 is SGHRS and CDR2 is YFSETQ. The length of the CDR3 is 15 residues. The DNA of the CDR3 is TGCGCCAGCAGCATGGGCGGCAGGGGGCCCTACGAGCAGTACTTC. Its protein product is CASSMGGRGPYEQYF.

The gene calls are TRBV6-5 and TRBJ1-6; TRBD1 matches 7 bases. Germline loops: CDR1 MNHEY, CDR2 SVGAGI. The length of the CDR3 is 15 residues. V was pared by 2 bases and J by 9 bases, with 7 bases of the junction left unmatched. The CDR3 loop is CASSYEGQLGSPLHF. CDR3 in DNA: TGTGCCAGCAGTTACGAGGGACAGTTAGGTTCACCCCTCCACTTT.

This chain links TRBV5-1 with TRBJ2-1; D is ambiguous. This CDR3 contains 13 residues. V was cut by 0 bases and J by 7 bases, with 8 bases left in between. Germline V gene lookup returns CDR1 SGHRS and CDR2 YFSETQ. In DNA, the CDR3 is TGCGCCAGCAGCTTGGGTTTTTTAAATGAGCAGTTCTTC. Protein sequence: CASSLGFLNEQFF.

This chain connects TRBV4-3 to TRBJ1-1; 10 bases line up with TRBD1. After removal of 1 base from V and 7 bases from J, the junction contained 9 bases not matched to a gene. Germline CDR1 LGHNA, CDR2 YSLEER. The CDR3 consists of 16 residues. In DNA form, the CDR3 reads TGCGCCAGCAGCCAAGGTCTTGGACAGGGGGGCGGTGAAGCTTTCTTT. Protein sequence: CASSQGLGQGGGEAFF.

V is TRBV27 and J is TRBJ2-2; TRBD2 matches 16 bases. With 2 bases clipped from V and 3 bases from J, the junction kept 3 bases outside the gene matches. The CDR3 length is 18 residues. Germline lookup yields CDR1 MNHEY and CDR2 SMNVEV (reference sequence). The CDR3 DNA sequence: TGTGCCAGCAGTTTAACGGGACTAGCGGGGGGGTACACCGGGGAGCTGTTTTTT. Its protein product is CASSLTGLAGGYTGELFF.

In DNA form, the CDR3 reads TGTGCCACCGCGGGACAGGGACTTGCAACTAATGAAAAACTGTTTTTT. Residues: CATAGQGLATNEKLFF. This chain connects TRBV19 to TRBJ1-4, with 9 bases aligning to TRBD1. V shed 10 bases and J 0 bases; nucleotides not matched to a gene: 9. The germline gives CDR1 LNHDA, CDR2 SQIVND (reference sequence). The CDR3 runs 16 residues. Full variable domain (rest looked up from reference TRBV19 and TRBJ1-4): DGGITQSPKYLFRKEGQNVTLSCEQNLNHDAMYWYRQDPGQGLRLIYYSQIVNDFQKGDIAEGYSVSREKKESFPLTVTSAQKNPTAFYLCATAGQGLATNEKLFFGSGTQLSVL.

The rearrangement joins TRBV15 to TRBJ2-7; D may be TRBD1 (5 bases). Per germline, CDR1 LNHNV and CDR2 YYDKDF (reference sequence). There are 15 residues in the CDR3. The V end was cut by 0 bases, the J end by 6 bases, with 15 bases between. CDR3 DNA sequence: TGTGCCACCAGCAGAGACCGGACGCAGGGCCGCGAGCAGTACTTC. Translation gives CATSRDRTQGREQYF.

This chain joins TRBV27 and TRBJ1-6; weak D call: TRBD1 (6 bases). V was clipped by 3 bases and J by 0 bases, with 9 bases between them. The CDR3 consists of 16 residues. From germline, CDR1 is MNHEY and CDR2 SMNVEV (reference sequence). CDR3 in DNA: TGTGCCAGCAGTTTTCAGGGGAGCTCCTATAATTCACCCCTCCACTTT. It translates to CASSFQGSSYNSPLHF.

CDR3 nucleotides: TGTGCCAGCAGCGCAGGACTAGCGGGGGTTGGTACGCAGTATTTT. Its protein is CASSAGLAGVGTQYF. The V and J genes are TRBV7-2 and TRBJ2-3, with 13 bases identical to TRBD2. The trim removed 5 bases at V and 8 bases at J, leaving 7 bases unmatched. This CDR3 spans 15 amino acids. In germline, CDR1 is SGHTA, CDR2 FQGNSA.

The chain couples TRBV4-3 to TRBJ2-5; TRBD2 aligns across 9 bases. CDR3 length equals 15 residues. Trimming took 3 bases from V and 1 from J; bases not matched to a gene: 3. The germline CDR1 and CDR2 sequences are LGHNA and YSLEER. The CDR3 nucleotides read TGCGCCAGCAGCCACGGAGCGGGGGGCCAAGAGACCCAGTACTTC. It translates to CASSHGAGGQETQYF.

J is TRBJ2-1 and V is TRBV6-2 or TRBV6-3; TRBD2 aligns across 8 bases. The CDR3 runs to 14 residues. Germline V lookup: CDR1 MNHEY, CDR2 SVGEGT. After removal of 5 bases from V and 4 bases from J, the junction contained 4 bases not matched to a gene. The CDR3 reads CASSRGGSYNEQFF. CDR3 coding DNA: TGTGCCAGCAGTCGGGGGGGTAGTTACAATGAGCAGTTCTTC.

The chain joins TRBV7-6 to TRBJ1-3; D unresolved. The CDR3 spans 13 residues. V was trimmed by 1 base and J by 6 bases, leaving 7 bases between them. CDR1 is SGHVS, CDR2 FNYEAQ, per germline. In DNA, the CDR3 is TGTGCCAGCAGCTTAGGTCAATCAAACACCATATATTTT. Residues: CASSLGQSNTIYF.

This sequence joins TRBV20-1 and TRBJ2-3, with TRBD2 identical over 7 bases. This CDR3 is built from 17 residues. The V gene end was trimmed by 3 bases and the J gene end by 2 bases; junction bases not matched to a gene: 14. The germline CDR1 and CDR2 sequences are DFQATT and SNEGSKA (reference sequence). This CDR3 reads CSASYDTGTTNTDTQYF. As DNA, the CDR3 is TGCAGTGCTAGTTACGACACCGGGACTACTAACACAGATACGCAGTATTTT.

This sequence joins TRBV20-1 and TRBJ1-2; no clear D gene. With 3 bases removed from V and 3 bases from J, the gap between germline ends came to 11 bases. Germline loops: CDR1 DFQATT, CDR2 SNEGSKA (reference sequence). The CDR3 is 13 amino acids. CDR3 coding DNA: TGCAGTGCTAGTCCCGTACAGTACTATGGCTACACCTTC. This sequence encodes CSASPVQYYGYTF.

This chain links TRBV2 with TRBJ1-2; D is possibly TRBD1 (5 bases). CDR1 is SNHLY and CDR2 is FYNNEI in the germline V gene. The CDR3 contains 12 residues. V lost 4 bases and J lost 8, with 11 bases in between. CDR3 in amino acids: CASSVSRGGYTF. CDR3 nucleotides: TGTGCCAGCAGTGTCAGCCGGGGGGGCTACACCTTC.

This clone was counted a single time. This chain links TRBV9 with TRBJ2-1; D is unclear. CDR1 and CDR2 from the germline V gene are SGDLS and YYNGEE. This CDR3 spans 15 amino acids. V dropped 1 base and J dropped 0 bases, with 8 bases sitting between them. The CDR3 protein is CASSVSVLSYNEQFF. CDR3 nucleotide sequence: TGTGCCAGCAGCGTATCCGTCCTCTCCTACAATGAGCAGTTCTTC.

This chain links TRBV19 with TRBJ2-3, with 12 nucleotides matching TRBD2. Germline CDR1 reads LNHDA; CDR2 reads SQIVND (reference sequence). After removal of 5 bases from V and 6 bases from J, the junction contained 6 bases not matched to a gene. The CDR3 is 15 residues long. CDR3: CASSWTSGDLDTQYF. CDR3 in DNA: TGTGCCAGTAGTTGGACTAGCGGGGATCTGGATACGCAGTATTTT.

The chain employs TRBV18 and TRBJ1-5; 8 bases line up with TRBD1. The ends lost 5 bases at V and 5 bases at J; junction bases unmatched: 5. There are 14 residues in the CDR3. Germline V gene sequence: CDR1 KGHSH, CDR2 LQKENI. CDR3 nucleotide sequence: TGTGCCAGCTCAACCACAGGGGGGTATCAGCCCCAGCATTTT. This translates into CASSTTGGYQPQHF.